The 32 T cell receptor beta chains below all came from one sample that was sequenced in a study of blood T cell repertoires in COVID-19. The table came from immunoSEQ multiplex PCR; TCRdb's copy has only in-frame clones and leaves some out. The sample records 150,000 or so clones, roughly nine tenths being singletons. Sequencing was carried out using peripheral blood. These receptors were obtained from a man aged 18 to 29 with COVID-19, enrolled during active disease.

CDR3 residues: CASTTDSHNSPLHF. The CDR3 coding sequence is TGTGCCAGCACGACGGACAGTCATAATTCACCCCTCCACTTT. The chain is built from TRBV2 and TRBJ1-6; a weak D match, TRBD1 (6 bases). V lost 7 bases to trimming and J lost 5 bases, with 12 bases between them. The CDR3 runs 14 residues. The germline CDR1 and CDR2 sequences are SNHLY and FYNNEI.

The chain combines TRBV7-6 with TRBJ2-3, with D possibly matching TRBD2 (5 bases). CDR1 and CDR2 (germline): SGHVS, FNYEAQ. V was cut by 4 bases and J by 10 bases, with 15 bases left in between. This CDR3 is 13 amino acids long. Here the CDR3 reads CASSSGNPGSQYF. DNA for the CDR3: TGTGCCAGCAGCTCCGGGAATCCGGGTTCGCAGTATTTT.

The chain uses TRBV1 and TRBJ2-3; the D segment call TRBD2 is taken from the table without a DNA check. TRBV1 is labeled a pseudogene. The CDR3 is 15 residues long. The CDR3 DNA reads TGCACCAGCAGCCCTCGTAGCATAGCGACAGATACGCAGTATTTT. Its protein product is CTSSPRSIATDTQYF.

In its sample, this clone was seen once. This chain uses TRBV3-1 (or the pseudogene TRBV3-2) with TRBJ2-2, with D uncertain. CDR1 LGHDT and CDR2 YNNKEL come from the germline V gene (reference sequence). The V and J ends lost 4 bases and 0 bases respectively, with 12 bases between them. The CDR3 totals 16 residues. In DNA form, the CDR3 reads TGTGCCAGCAGCCTCTACGAGCTAGCGAACACCGGGGAGCTGTTTTTT. Translation: CASSLYELANTGELFF.

There are a few counts of this clone. The chain combines TRBV5-1 with TRBJ2-1; 11 bases align to TRBD2. J gave up 8 bases and V 1 base, and 2 bases lay outside the gene matches. The CDR3 is made up of 14 amino acids. The germline V gene has CDR1 SGHRS and CDR2 YFSETQ. The CDR3 region has the DNA TGCGCCAGCAGCTTGCCTAGCGGGGGGCATGAGCAGTTCTTC. As protein: CASSLPSGGHEQFF.

V usage is TRBV12-5 and J usage is TRBJ1-2; D not resolved. The germline gives CDR1 LGHNT, CDR2 FRNRAP. This CDR3 has 12 residues. The V and J ends lost 6 bases and 8 bases respectively, with 13 bases between them. The CDR3 nucleotides are TGTGCTAGTGGGAAATTTCCGGGGGGCTACACCTTC. Amino acid sequence: CASGKFPGGYTF.

The chain combines TRBV19 with TRBJ2-3, with TRBD1 matching 8 bases. In germline, CDR1 is LNHDA, CDR2 SQIVND (reference sequence). J gave up 2 bases and V 5 bases, and 9 bases lay outside the gene matches. CDR3 length: 16 amino acids. In DNA form, the CDR3 reads TGTGCCAGTAGTTCTAGGACAGGGTCGAACACAGATACGCAGTATTTT. Translated: CASSSRTGSNTDTQYF.

V and J are TRBV7-8 and TRBJ1-2; the D is unclear. From germline, CDR1 is SGHVS and CDR2 FQNEAQ. This CDR3 region has 13 residues. V lost 5 bases and J lost 4, with 11 bases in between. As DNA, the CDR3 is TGTGCCAGCAGCCGTCCCAGTGGCTATGGCTACACCTTC. Translating gives CASSRPSGYGYTF.

The chain is built from TRBV28 and TRBJ2-7; D unresolved. The germline V and J ends were trimmed by 3 bases and 2 bases, with 11 bases remaining between them. CDR3 size: 14 residues. Germline-derived CDR1 and CDR2 are MDHEN and SYDVKM. The CDR3 loop is CASSLNAEPYEQYF. The CDR3 coding sequence is TGTGCCAGCAGTTTGAACGCGGAGCCCTACGAGCAGTACTTC. The full variable domain, in which reference TRBV28 and TRBJ2-7 provide the parts outside the CDR3, is DVKVTQSSRYLVKRTGEKVFLECVQDMDHENMFWYRQDPGLGLRLIYFSYDVKMKEKGDIPEGYSVSREKKERFSLILESASTNQTSMYLCASSLNAEPYEQYFGPGTRLTVT.

This clone was found once. The CDR3 region is CASSLAGVNEKLFF. CDR3 sequence (DNA): TGTGCCAGCAGCTTAGCAGGGGTTAATGAAAAACTGTTTTTT. This chain joins TRBV13 and TRBJ1-4; D might be TRBD1 (6 bases). CDR1 PRHDT and CDR2 FYEKMQ come from the germline V gene (reference sequence). CDR3 length equals 14 residues. V was trimmed by 1 base and J by 4 bases, leaving 7 bases between them.

The J gene is TRBJ2-3, the V gene TRBV18, with TRBD2 identical over 9 bases. Trimming cost V 4 bases and J 5 bases; bases outside gene matches: 10. Per the germline V gene, CDR1 is KGHSH and CDR2 is LQKENI. The CDR3 has 16 residues. CDR3 residues: CASSRAIAGVGDTQYF. The CDR3 DNA reads as TGTGCCAGCTCACGAGCTATAGCGGGAGTGGGAGATACGCAGTATTTT.

This CDR3 reads CASSLRVGDTQYF. CDR3 DNA sequence: TGCGCCAGCAGCCTGAGGGTCGGAGATACGCAGTATTTT. V usage is TRBV5-1 and J usage is TRBJ2-3; TRBD2 might be the D (5 bases). Germline loops: CDR1 SGHRS, CDR2 YFSETQ. The CDR3 sequence is 13 residues long. The V end was cut by 4 bases, the J end by 5 bases, with 11 bases between.

On this clone: A junction boundary mismatches the germline segment, possibly from a read error. The chain joins TRBV2 to TRBJ1-4; 7 nucleotides line up with TRBD1. Germline lookup yields CDR1 SNHLY and CDR2 FYNNEI. The CDR3 loop spans 14 amino acids. CDR3 residues: CARGTAATNEKLLF. The CDR3 DNA sequence: TGTGCCAGAGGGACAGCTGCAACTAATGAAAAACTGCTTTTT.

This clone has ten or more counts. This rearrangement joins TRBV6-4 to TRBJ2-1, with 9 bases that match TRBD2. Germline V gene data show CDR1 as MRHNA and CDR2 as SNTAGT. The CDR3 runs to 15 residues. Trimming at V came to 6 bases and at J to 7 bases, leaving 10 bases not matched to a gene. Here the CDR3 reads CASRAIAGAKNEQFF. In DNA, the CDR3 is TGTGCCAGCAGAGCGATAGCGGGGGCGAAAAATGAGCAGTTCTTC.

J is TRBJ2-1 and V is TRBV6-6; 9 bases are shared with TRBD2. Germline values: CDR1 MNHNY, CDR2 SVGAGI (reference sequence). The CDR3 is 16 residues long. The V and J ends lost 6 bases and 7 bases, in that order; junction bases with no gene match: 13. The CDR3, as DNA: TGTGCCAGCAGCCTACGTCTAGCGGGAAGTGAGAATGAGCAGTTCTTC. This sequence encodes CASSLRLAGSENEQFF.

V is TRBV3-1 (or the pseudogene TRBV3-2) and J is TRBJ2-2, with a weak D call TRBD2 (6 bases). This CDR3 spans 18 amino acids. The V gene lost 0 bases and the J gene lost 4 bases, with 18 bases spanning the gap. The germline V gene has CDR1 LGHDT and CDR2 YNNKEL (reference sequence). The CDR3 region has the DNA TGTGCCAGCAGCCAAGATCCCGTCCGGCGGGATCCCACCGGGGAGCTGTTTTTT. Translation: CASSQDPVRRDPTGELFF.

V and J are TRBV13 and TRBJ2-7, with 12 positions matching TRBD2. Per the germline V gene, CDR1 is PRHDT and CDR2 is FYEKMQ (reference sequence). The CDR3 consists of 20 residues. V dropped 5 bases and J dropped 2; count of bases not matched to a gene: 19. CDR3 protein: CASSQGRGHGLAGLPYEQYF. The CDR3 DNA reads as TGTGCCAGCAGCCAAGGGAGGGGGCATGGACTAGCGGGGCTTCCCTACGAGCAGTACTTC.

The chain joins TRBV28 to TRBJ1-5; no clear D. This CDR3 region has 13 residues. V dropped 2 bases and J dropped 6 bases, with 8 bases sitting between them. Germline V gives CDR1 MDHEN, CDR2 SYDVKM. The CDR3 DNA is TGTGCCAGCAGTTTACGGCAGGTTCAGCCCCAGCATTTT. Its translation: CASSLRQVQPQHF.

V gene TRBV2 combines with J gene TRBJ2-6, with D tentatively TRBD2 (5 bases). This CDR3 region has 14 residues. The V end was cut by 8 bases, the J end by 0 bases, with 8 bases between. Per the germline V gene, CDR1 is SNHLY and CDR2 is FYNNEI. CDR3 in amino acids: CASLGLSGANVLTF. CDR3 DNA: TGTGCCAGCCTTGGACTCTCTGGGGCCAACGTCCTGACTTTC.

This chain links TRBV27 with TRBJ2-2; 11 bases fit TRBD2. V trimming: 6 bases; J trimming: 6 bases; junction bases outside the gene matches: 3. Germline lookup yields CDR1 MNHEY and CDR2 SMNVEV (reference sequence). CDR3 length: 14 amino acids. CDR3 residues: CASRLAGDSGELFF. CDR3 nucleotide sequence: TGTGCCAGCAGACTAGCGGGAGATTCCGGGGAGCTGTTTTTT.

This clone has a handful of counts. This chain uses TRBV7-9 with TRBJ1-2; 9 nucleotides align to TRBD1. The CDR3 is 16 amino acids. CDR1 and CDR2 from the germline V gene are SEHNR and FQNEAQ (reference sequence). The V segment lost 5 bases and the J segment 4 bases; nucleotides outside the gene matches: 11. The CDR3 sequence is CASSPIRTGGTYGYTF. CDR3 sequence (DNA): TGTGCCAGCAGCCCGATCAGAACAGGGGGCACCTATGGCTACACCTTC.

The chain is built from TRBV7-2 and TRBJ2-7; D is unclear. V lost 2 bases to trimming and J lost 6 bases, with 8 bases between them. CDR1 and CDR2 (germline): SGHTA, FQGNSA. This CDR3 is 12 amino acids long. The CDR3 region has the DNA TGTGCCAGCAGCTTATTTCCTCGCGAGCAGTACTTC. It is translated as CASSLFPREQYF.

The chain joins TRBV18 to TRBJ2-5; D call uncertain. This CDR3 comprises 12 residues. Between the trimmed V and J ends, which lost 2 bases and 4 bases, there was a span of 5 bases. Germline V gives CDR1 KGHSH, CDR2 LQKENI. CDR3 in DNA: TGTGCCAGCTCACCATTCCGAGAGACCCAGTACTTC. Its translation: CASSPFRETQYF.

On this clone itself: Mismatch with germline at one junction end may stem from a read error. V is TRBV7-9 and J is TRBJ1-4; D is unclear. Germline loops: CDR1 SEHNR, CDR2 FQNEAQ (reference sequence). The CDR3 consists of 14 residues. The CDR3 coding sequence is TGTGCCAGCAGTCCTCGCGGCGGGAAGGAAAAACTGCTTTTT. This codes for CASSPRGGKEKLLF.

CDR3 sequence (DNA): TGTGCCATCAGTGAGTCGCTGGAGGGTTTCGATGAGCAGTACTTC. It encodes CAISESLEGFDEQYF. This rearrangement joins TRBV10-3 to TRBJ2-7; a possible D gene is TRBD2 (6 bases). The CDR3 spans 15 residues. The germline V gene has CDR1 ENHRY and CDR2 SYGVKD. The ends were cut back, 0 bases at V and 7 bases at J, with 16 bases in the middle.

The J gene is TRBJ2-3, the V gene TRBV3-1 (or the pseudogene TRBV3-2); TRBD2 agrees at 12 bases. Trimming at V came to 4 bases and at J to 6 bases, leaving 8 bases not matched to a gene. Germline CDR1 LGHDT, CDR2 YNNKEL (reference sequence). This CDR3 is built from 16 residues. DNA for the CDR3: TGTGCCAGCAGCCCGCGACTAGCGGGAGTTAGGGATACGCAGTATTTT. It encodes CASSPRLAGVRDTQYF.

The gene calls are TRBV5-1 and TRBJ2-7; tentatively, D is TRBD2 (5 bases). The germline V gene has CDR1 SGHRS and CDR2 YFSETQ. The CDR3 is made up of 15 amino acids. Trimming cost V 0 bases and J 1 base, with 11 bases left between them. The CDR3 loop reads CASSLGRRSSYEQYF. CDR3 coding DNA: TGCGCCAGCAGCTTGGGGCGGAGGTCTTCCTACGAGCAGTACTTC.

This chain links TRBV5-5 with TRBJ1-1, with a possible D match to TRBD1 (6 bases). From germline, CDR1 is SGHKS and CDR2 YYEKEE (reference sequence). Trimming left V 3 bases short and J 1 base short, with 13 bases between. This CDR3 comprises 15 residues. The DNA for the CDR3 is TGTGCCAGCAGCTCTTCAGGGGTGGGGAACACTGAAGCTTTCTTT. This gives the protein CASSSSGVGNTEAFF.

The CDR3 DNA reads as TGTGCCAGCAGCGTAGGCGGGTTCTCCTACGAGCAGTACTTC. This encodes CASSVGGFSYEQYF. This chain uses TRBV9 with TRBJ2-7; possible D gene TRBD2, 5 bases. The germline V gene encodes CDR1 SGDLS and CDR2 YYNGEE. The V end was cut by 0 bases, the J end by 0 bases, with 7 bases between. The CDR3 length is 14 residues. The full variable domain, rest sourced from reference TRBV9 and TRBJ2-7, is DSGVTQTPKHLITATGQRVTLRCSPRSGDLSVYWYQQSLDQGLQFLIQYYNGEERAKGNILERFSAQQFPDLHSELNLSSLELGDSALYFCASSVGGFSYEQYFGPGTRLTVT.

V usage is TRBV7-2 and J usage is TRBJ1-5, with D uncertain. The V end was cut by 6 bases, the J end by 3 bases, with 12 bases between. CDR1 and CDR2 from the germline V gene are SGHTA and FQGNSA. The CDR3 is 14 amino acids. The CDR3 nucleotides read TGTGCCAGCAGTTTCCACAGTATCAATCAGCCCCAGCATTTT. It encodes CASSFHSINQPQHF.

The chain couples TRBV3-1 (or the pseudogene TRBV3-2) to TRBJ2-7, with D perhaps TRBD2 (6 bases). The ends were cut back, 6 bases at V and 3 bases at J, with 18 bases in the middle. CDR1 is LGHDT, CDR2 YNNKEL, per germline (reference sequence). The CDR3 sequence is 15 residues long. The CDR3 DNA is TGTGCCAGCAGGAGAGGGACTCTCCGCCTCTACGAGCAGTACTTC. This translates into CASRRGTLRLYEQYF.

V gene TRBV5-6 combines with J gene TRBJ2-5; 7 positions match TRBD2. V lost 0 bases, J lost 5 bases, and 7 bases stayed unmatched. The CDR3 sequence is 15 residues long. Germline lookup yields CDR1 SGHDT and CDR2 YYEEEE. The CDR3 is CASSLAWGGRETQYF. CDR3 nucleotide sequence: TGTGCCAGCAGCTTGGCATGGGGGGGAAGGGAGACCCAGTACTTC.